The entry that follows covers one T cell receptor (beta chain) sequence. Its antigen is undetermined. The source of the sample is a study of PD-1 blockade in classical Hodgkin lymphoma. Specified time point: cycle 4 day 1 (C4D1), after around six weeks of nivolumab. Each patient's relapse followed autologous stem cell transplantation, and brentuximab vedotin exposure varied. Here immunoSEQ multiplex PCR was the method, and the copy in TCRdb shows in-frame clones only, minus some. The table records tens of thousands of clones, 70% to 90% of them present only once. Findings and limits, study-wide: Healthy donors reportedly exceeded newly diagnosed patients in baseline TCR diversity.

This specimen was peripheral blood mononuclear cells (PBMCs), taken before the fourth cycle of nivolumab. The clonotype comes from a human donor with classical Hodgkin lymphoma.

The CDR3 here is CASSQDPRRGGLGTEAFF. The CDR3 coding sequence is TGTGCCAGCAGCCAAGACCCCCGGAGAGGGGGCCTGGGCACTGAAGCTTTCTTT. This sequence joins TRBV14 and TRBJ1-1, with TRBD1 matching over 7 bases. CDR3 length: 18 amino acids. Per germline, CDR1 SGHDN and CDR2 FVKESK. V dropped 0 bases and J dropped 4; count of bases not matched to a gene: 14.